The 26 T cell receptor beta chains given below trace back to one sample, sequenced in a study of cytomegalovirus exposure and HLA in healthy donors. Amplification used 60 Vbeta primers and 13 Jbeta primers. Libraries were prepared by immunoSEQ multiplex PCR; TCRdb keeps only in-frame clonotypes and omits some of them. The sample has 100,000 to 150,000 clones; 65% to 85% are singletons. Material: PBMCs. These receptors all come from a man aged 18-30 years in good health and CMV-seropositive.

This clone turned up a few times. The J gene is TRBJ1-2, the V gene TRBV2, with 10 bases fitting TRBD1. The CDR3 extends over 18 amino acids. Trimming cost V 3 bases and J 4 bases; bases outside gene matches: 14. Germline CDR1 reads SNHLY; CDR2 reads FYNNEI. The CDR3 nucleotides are TGTGCCAGCAGTGACCTGACGGGGACAGGGGATGCCCTCTATGGCTACACCTTC. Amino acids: CASSDLTGTGDALYGYTF. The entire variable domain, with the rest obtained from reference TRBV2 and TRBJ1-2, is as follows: EPEVTQTPSHQVTQMGQEVILRCVPISNHLYFYWYRQILGQKVEFLVSFYNNEISEKSEIFDDQFSVERPDGSNFTLKIRSTKLEDSAMYFCASSDLTGTGDALYGYTFGSGTRLTVV.

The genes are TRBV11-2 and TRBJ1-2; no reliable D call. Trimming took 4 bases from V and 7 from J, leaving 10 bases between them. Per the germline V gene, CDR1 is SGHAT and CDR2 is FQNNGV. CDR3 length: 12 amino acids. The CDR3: CASSSYYRGYTF. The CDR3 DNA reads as TGTGCCAGCAGCTCCTACTACCGTGGCTACACCTTC.

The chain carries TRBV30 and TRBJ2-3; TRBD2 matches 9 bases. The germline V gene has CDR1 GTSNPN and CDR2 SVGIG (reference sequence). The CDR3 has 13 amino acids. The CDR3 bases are TGTGCTTGGCGGGAGGGCCCGTCAGATACGCAGTATTTT. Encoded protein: CAWREGPSDTQYF.

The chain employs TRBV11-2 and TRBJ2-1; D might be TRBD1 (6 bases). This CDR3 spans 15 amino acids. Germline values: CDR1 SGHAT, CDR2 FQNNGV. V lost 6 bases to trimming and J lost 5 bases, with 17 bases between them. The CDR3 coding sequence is TGTGCCAGCAGTTTTTACCGGGACACGGACAATGAGCAGTTCTTC. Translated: CASSFYRDTDNEQFF.

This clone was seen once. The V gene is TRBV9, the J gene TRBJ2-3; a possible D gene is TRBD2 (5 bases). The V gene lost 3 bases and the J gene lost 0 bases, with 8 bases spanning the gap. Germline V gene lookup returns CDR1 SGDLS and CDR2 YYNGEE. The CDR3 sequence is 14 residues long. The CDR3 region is CASSDGGSTDTQYF. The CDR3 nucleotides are TGTGCCAGCAGCGATGGCGGGAGCACAGATACGCAGTATTTT.

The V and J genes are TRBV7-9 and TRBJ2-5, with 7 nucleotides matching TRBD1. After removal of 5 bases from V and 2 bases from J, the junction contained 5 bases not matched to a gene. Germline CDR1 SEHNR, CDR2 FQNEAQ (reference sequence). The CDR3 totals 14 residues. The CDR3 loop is CASSTRQGQETQYF. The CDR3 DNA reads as TGTGCCAGCAGCACTCGACAGGGACAAGAGACCCAGTACTTC.

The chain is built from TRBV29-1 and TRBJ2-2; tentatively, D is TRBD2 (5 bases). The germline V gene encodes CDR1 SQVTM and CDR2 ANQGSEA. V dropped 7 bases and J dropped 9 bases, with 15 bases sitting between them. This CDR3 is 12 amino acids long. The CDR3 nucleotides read TGCAGCGCAATGTCGGGGATCCGGGAGCTGTTTTTT. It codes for CSAMSGIRELFF.

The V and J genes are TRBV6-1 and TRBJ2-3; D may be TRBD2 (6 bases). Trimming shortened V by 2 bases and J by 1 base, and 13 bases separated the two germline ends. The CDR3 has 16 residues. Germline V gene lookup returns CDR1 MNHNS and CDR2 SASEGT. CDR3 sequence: CASSERFERGTDTQYF. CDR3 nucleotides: TGTGCCAGCAGTGAACGTTTCGAGCGGGGCACAGATACGCAGTATTTT.

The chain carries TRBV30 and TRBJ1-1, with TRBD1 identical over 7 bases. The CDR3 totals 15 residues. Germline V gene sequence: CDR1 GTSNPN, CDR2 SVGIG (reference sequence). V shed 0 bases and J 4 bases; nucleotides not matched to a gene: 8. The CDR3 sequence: CAWSVLGGASTEAFF. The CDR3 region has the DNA TGTGCCTGGAGTGTACTAGGGGGCGCGAGCACTGAAGCTTTCTTT.

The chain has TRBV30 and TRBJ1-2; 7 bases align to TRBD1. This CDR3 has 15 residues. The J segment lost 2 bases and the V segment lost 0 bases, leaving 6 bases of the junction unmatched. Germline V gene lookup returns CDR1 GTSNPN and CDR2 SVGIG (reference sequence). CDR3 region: CAWSVTGQSNYGYTF. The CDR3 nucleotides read TGTGCCTGGAGTGTAACGGGACAGTCGAACTATGGCTACACCTTC. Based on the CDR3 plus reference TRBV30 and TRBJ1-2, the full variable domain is SQTIHQWPATLVQPVGSPLSLECTVEGTSNPNLYWYRQAAGRGLQLLFYSVGIGQISSEVPQNLSASRPQDRQFILSSKKLLLSDSGFYLCAWSVTGQSNYGYTFGSGTRLTVV.

CDR3 bases: TGCGCCAGCAGCTCCCGGACAGCCTACGAGCAGTACTTC. This sequence encodes CASSSRTAYEQYF. The chain combines TRBV4-1 with TRBJ2-7, with D possibly being TRBD1 (6 bases). There are 13 residues in the CDR3. V lost 5 bases, J lost 2 bases, and 10 bases lay in between. Germline V gene lookup returns CDR1 MGHRA and CDR2 YSYEKL.

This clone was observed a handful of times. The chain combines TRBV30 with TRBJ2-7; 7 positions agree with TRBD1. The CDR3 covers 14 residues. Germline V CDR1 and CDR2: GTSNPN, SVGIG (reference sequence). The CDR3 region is CASRKTGSGGEQYF. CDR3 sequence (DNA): TGTGCTTCACGAAAGACAGGGAGTGGGGGCGAGCAGTACTTC. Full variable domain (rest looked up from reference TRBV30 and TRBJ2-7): SQTIHQWPATLVQPVGSPLSLECTVEGTSNPNLYWYRQAAGRGLQLLFYSVGIGQISSEVPQNLSASRPQDRQFILSSKKLLLSDSGFYLCASRKTGSGGEQYFGPGTRLTVT.

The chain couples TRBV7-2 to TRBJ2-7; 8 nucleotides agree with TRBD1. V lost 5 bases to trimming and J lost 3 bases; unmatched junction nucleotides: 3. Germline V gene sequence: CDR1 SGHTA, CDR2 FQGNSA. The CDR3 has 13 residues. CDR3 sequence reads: CASSTGGIYEQYF. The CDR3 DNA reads TGTGCCAGCAGCACAGGGGGAATCTACGAGCAGTACTTC.

The CDR3 sequence: CASSLGLAGNEQFF. In DNA form, the CDR3 reads TGTGCCAGCAGCTTAGGTTTAGCGGGCAATGAGCAGTTCTTC. The V and J genes are TRBV7-2 and TRBJ2-1; 7 bases fit TRBD2. This CDR3 is built from 14 residues. V gave up 1 base and J gave up 6 bases; unmatched junction bases: 3. In germline, CDR1 is SGHTA, CDR2 FQGNSA.

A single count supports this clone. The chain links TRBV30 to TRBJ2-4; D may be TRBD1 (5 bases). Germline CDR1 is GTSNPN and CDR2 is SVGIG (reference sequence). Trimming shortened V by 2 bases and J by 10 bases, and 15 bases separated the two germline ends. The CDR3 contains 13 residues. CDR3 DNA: TGTGCCTGGAGTACCCCGTTGACAGAAATTCAGTACTTC. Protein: CAWSTPLTEIQYF. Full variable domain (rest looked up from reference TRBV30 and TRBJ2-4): SQTIHQWPATLVQPVGSPLSLECTVEGTSNPNLYWYRQAAGRGLQLLFYSVGIGQISSEVPQNLSASRPQDRQFILSSKKLLLSDSGFYLCAWSTPLTEIQYFGAGTRLSVL.

Written as DNA, the CDR3 is TGTGCCAGCAGCCCTAGACTGAGGAACACTGAAGCTTTCTTT. As protein: CASSPRLRNTEAFF. The chain links TRBV11-2 to TRBJ1-1; no reliable D call. The germline V and J ends were trimmed by 5 bases and 1 base, with 11 bases remaining between them. The germline CDR1 and CDR2 sequences are SGHAT and FQNNGV. This CDR3 comprises 14 residues.

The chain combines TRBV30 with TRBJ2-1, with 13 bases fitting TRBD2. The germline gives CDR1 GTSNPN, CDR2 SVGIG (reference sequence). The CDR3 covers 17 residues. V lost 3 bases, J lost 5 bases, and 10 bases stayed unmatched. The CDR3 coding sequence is TGTGCCTGGAGCCCGCGCACGGGACTAGCGGGGAACAATGAGCAGTTCTTC. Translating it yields CAWSPRTGLAGNNEQFF.

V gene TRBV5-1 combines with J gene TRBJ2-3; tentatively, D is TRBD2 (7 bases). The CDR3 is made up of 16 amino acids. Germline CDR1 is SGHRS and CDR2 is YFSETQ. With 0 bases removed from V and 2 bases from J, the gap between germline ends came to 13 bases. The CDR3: CASSLGRGTNTDTQYF. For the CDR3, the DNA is TGCGCCAGCAGCTTGGGGAGGGGGACTAACACAGATACGCAGTATTTT.

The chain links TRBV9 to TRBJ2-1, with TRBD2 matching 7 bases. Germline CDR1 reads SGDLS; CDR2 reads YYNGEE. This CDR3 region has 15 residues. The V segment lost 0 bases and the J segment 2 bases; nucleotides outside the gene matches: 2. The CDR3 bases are TGTGCCAGCAGCGTAGCGGGAGGCACCTACAATGAGCAGTTCTTC. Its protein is CASSVAGGTYNEQFF.

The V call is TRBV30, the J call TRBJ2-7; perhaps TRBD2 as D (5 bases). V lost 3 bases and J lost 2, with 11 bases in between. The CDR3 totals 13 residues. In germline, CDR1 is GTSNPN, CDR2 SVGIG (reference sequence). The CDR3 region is CAWSGGSTYEQYF. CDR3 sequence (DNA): TGTGCCTGGAGCGGCGGGTCAACCTACGAGCAGTACTTC. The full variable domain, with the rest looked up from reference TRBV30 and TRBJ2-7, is SQTIHQWPATLVQPVGSPLSLECTVEGTSNPNLYWYRQAAGRGLQLLFYSVGIGQISSEVPQNLSASRPQDRQFILSSKKLLLSDSGFYLCAWSGGSTYEQYFGPGTRLTVT.

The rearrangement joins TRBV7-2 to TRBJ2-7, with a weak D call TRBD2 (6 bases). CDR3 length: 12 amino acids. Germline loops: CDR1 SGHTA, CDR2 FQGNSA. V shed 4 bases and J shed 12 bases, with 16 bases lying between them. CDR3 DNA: TGTGCCAGCAGCTCCAGACTAGACCGTCTGTACTTC. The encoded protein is CASSSRLDRLYF.

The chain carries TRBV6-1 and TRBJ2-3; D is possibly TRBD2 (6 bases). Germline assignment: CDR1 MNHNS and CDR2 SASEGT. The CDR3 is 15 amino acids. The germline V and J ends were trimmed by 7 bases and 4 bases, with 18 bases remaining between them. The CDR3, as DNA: TGTGCCAGCACCCCTCCGGGCTGGGGGGCAGATACGCAGTATTTT. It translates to CASTPPGWGADTQYF.

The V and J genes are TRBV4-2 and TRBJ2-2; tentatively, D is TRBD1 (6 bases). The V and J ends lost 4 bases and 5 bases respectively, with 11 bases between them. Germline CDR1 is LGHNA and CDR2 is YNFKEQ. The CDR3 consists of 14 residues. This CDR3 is CASSPEGQTGELFF. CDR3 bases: TGTGCCAGCAGCCCTGAAGGACAGACCGGGGAGCTGTTTTTT.

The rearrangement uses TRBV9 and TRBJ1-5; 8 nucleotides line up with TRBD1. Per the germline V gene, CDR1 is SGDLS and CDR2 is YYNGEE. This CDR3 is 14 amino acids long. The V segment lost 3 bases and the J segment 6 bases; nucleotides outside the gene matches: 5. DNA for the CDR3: TGTGCCAGCAGCGCAGGACAGGGAGCTCAGCCCCAGCATTTT. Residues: CASSAGQGAQPQHF.

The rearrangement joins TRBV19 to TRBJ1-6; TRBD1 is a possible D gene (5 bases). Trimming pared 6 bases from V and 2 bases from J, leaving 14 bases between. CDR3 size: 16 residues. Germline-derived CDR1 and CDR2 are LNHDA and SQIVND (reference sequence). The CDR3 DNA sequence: TGTGCCAGTAGAAAACAGGTCGACCCCTATAATTCACCCCTCCACTTT. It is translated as CASRKQVDPYNSPLHF.

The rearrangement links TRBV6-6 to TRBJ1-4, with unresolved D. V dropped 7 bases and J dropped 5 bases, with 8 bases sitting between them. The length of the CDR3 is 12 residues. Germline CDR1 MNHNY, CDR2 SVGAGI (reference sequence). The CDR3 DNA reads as TGTGCCAGCAAGAGGGTGAATGAAAAACTGTTTTTT. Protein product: CASKRVNEKLFF.